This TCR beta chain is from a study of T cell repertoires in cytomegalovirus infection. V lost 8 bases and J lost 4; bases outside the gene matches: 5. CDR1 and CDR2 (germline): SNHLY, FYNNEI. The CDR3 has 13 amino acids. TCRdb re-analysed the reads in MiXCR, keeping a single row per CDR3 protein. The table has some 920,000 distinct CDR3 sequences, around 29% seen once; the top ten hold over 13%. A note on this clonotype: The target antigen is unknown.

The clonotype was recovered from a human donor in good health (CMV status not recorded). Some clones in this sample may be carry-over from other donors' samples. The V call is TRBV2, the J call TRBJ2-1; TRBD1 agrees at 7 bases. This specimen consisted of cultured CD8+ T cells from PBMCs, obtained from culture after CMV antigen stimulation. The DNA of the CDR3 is TGTGCCAGCCGAGAACAGGGGTACAATGAGCAGTTCTTC. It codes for CASREQGYNEQFF.